Below, one T cell receptor beta chain is given with its context. Its antigen is as yet unknown. Unfractionated whole blood yielded total RNA, and T cells were not sorted. The data belong to a study of monozygotic twins with inflammatory bowel disease. Study-wide findings and caveats: Background noise in patient repertoires may stem from differing immunosuppressive treatments. Nothing supported a single strong signal or clonotype that was associated with IBD.

TCRdb re-called the 5' RACE reads; every CDR3 protein appears as one record, without DNA. The table counts 330,000 or so distinct CDR3 sequences; 2% lies in the top ten. The CDR3 has 12 amino acids. Germline assignment: CDR1 MGHRA and CDR2 YSYEKL. The receptor was isolated from a human donor with ulcerative colitis or Crohn's disease, or a healthy co-twin of an affected twin (not recorded which). The sample consisted of blood. This sequence joins TRBV4-1 and TRBJ2-1. The CDR3 sequence: CASSRHLNEQFF.